These 19 T cell receptor beta chains were sequenced from one sample in a study of blood T cell repertoires in COVID-19. The method was immunoSEQ multiplex PCR; TCRdb's version includes in-frame clones alone and lacks a portion of them. Of more than 60,000 clones in the sample, about nine tenths are singletons; the top ten hold around 21%. What was sequenced was peripheral blood. The receptors here all came from a woman aged 50 to 65 with active or convalescent COVID-19.

The V call is TRBV6-1, the J call TRBJ2-1; 9 bases map to TRBD2. Germline values: CDR1 MNHNS, CDR2 SASEGT. J was trimmed by 9 bases and V by 3 bases; bases with no gene match: 9. The CDR3 contains 15 residues. The CDR3 sequence is CASSELREGLGEQFF. For the CDR3, the DNA is TGTGCCAGCAGTGAGTTGCGGGAGGGCCTGGGTGAGCAGTTCTTC.

This chain links TRBV9 with TRBJ2-1; 9 nucleotides agree with TRBD2. Per the germline V gene, CDR1 is SGDLS and CDR2 is YYNGEE. The CDR3 has 17 residues. J gave up 0 bases and V 2 bases, and 6 bases lay outside the gene matches. The CDR3 loop reads CASSVTSGRSSYNEQFF. The CDR3 nucleotides read TGTGCCAGCAGCGTCACTAGCGGGCGGAGCTCCTACAATGAGCAGTTCTTC.

This chain connects TRBV13 to TRBJ2-1, with 9 bases that match TRBD2. This CDR3 spans 16 amino acids. V lost 5 bases to trimming and J lost 9 bases; unmatched junction nucleotides: 14. Germline lookup yields CDR1 PRHDT and CDR2 FYEKMQ (reference sequence). Here the CDR3 reads CASSPPSVAGASEQFF. The CDR3 DNA reads TGTGCCAGCAGCCCCCCATCGGTAGCGGGAGCTAGTGAGCAGTTCTTC.

This chain connects TRBV19 to TRBJ2-7; 7 bases are a match to TRBD2. The CDR3 extends over 16 amino acids. V lost 7 bases, J lost 2 bases, and 14 bases stayed unmatched. Germline V gene data show CDR1 as LNHDA and CDR2 as SQIVND (reference sequence). The CDR3 sequence: CASTPSYSGGPYEQYF. The CDR3 region has the DNA TGTGCCAGTACCCCCTCTTATTCGGGAGGACCCTACGAGCAGTACTTC. The whole variable domain, filled in from reference TRBV19 and TRBJ2-7, reads DGGITQSPKYLFRKEGQNVTLSCEQNLNHDAMYWYRQDPGQGLRLIYYSQIVNDFQKGDIAEGYSVSREKKESFPLTVTSAQKNPTAFYLCASTPSYSGGPYEQYFGPGTRLTVT.

The rearrangement joins TRBV9 to TRBJ2-7, with TRBD2 identical over 11 bases. Looked up from germline, CDR1 is SGDLS and CDR2 is YYNGEE. The trim removed 10 bases at V and 0 bases at J, leaving 15 bases unmatched. The length of the CDR3 is 17 residues. The CDR3 is CAGGLRTSGLPSYEQYF. The DNA for the CDR3 is TGTGCCGGTGGACTGCGGACTAGCGGGTTACCCTCCTACGAGCAGTACTTC.

The J gene is TRBJ2-1, the V gene TRBV2, with D perhaps TRBD1 (5 bases). Germline V gene lookup returns CDR1 SNHLY and CDR2 FYNNEI. The CDR3 length is 15 residues. Trimming took 7 bases from V and 7 from J, leaving 20 bases between them. As DNA, the CDR3 is TGTGCCAGCATGACAGCCTTATCTTACTCGAATGAGCAGTTCTTC. It yields the protein CASMTALSYSNEQFF.

The chain has TRBV11-2 and TRBJ2-5; 9 bases agree with TRBD1. The ends lost 3 bases at V and 5 bases at J; junction bases unmatched: 4. This CDR3 has 14 residues. Germline CDR1 is SGHAT and CDR2 is FQNNGV. This CDR3 is CASSLSTGGETQYF. The CDR3 DNA sequence: TGTGCCAGCAGCTTGTCGACAGGGGGGGAGACCCAGTACTTC.

This clone appeared a few times. The CDR3 here is CASSSWNSYTEAFF. As DNA, the CDR3 is TGTGCCAGCAGCTCGTGGAACAGCTACACTGAAGCTTTCTTT. The rearrangement uses TRBV21-1 and TRBJ1-1; the table's TRBD1 call for D was not verified on the DNA. TRBV21-1 counts as a pseudogene. This CDR3 spans 14 amino acids.

This clone was recorded once. The rearrangement uses TRBV10-3 and TRBJ2-2; D possibly corresponds to TRBD1 (6 bases). Germline assignment: CDR1 ENHRY and CDR2 SYGVKD. V lost 0 bases to trimming and J lost 2 bases, with 10 bases between them. The length of the CDR3 is 16 residues. This CDR3 is CAISESGTRNTGELFF. For the CDR3, the DNA is TGTGCCATCAGTGAGTCAGGGACACGAAACACCGGGGAGCTGTTTTTT.

The CDR3 DNA is TGCGCCAGCAGTCAGCCGGTCCAAAGAGGTGGCTACACCTTC. This sequence encodes CASSQPVQRGGYTF. The V call is TRBV23-1, the J call TRBJ1-2; no clear D. TRBV23-1 is given ORF status, its function remaining uncertain. Trimming took off 3 bases at V and 7 bases at J, with 15 bases between the two ends. The CDR3 has 14 amino acids.

The chain has TRBV6-6 and TRBJ1-4; 10 bases map to TRBD1. J gave up 3 bases and V 2 bases, and 3 bases lay outside the gene matches. The CDR3 has 16 amino acids. Germline assignment: CDR1 MNHNY and CDR2 SVGAGI (reference sequence). CDR3 nucleotides: TGTGCCAGCAGTTACGGGACAGGGGAGTCTAATGAAAAACTGTTTTTT. Its translation is CASSYGTGESNEKLFF.

This clone has just a few counts. The chain joins TRBV6-6 to TRBJ1-1, with D possibly matching TRBD1 (6 bases). Between the trimmed V and J ends, which lost 6 bases and 9 bases, there was a span of 14 bases. The V gene's germline CDR1 is MNHNY and CDR2 SVGAGI (reference sequence). The CDR3 is made up of 12 amino acids. The CDR3 DNA sequence: TGTGCCAGCAGCCTTTACCGGGACAAAGCTTTCTTT. Translation gives CASSLYRDKAFF.

The chain has TRBV11-2 and TRBJ2-5; perhaps TRBD2 as D (5 bases). CDR3 length: 17 residues. Trimming removed 4 bases at V and 5 bases at J, with 23 bases between. CDR1 is SGHAT and CDR2 is FQNNGV in the germline V gene. CDR3 in DNA: TGTGCCAGCAGCTATCTCCATTTCCAAGAGGGTGGGGAGACCCAGTACTTC. Protein sequence: CASSYLHFQEGGETQYF.

This clone was seen a single time. The chain combines TRBV6-2 or TRBV6-3 with TRBJ1-1; 10 nucleotides line up with TRBD1. The CDR3 contains 16 residues. Germline V gene sequence: CDR1 MNHEY, CDR2 SVGEGT. V lost 2 bases, J lost 1 base, and 4 bases stayed unmatched. CDR3 residues: CASSYAGQGRNTEAFF. CDR3 coding DNA: TGTGCCAGCAGTTACGCGGGACAGGGGCGGAACACTGAAGCTTTCTTT.

This rearrangement joins TRBV20-1 to TRBJ1-5; unclear D gene. Trimming left V 3 bases short and J 0 bases short, with 6 bases between. Germline lookup yields CDR1 DFQATT and CDR2 SNEGSKA (reference sequence). There are 13 residues in the CDR3. CDR3 residues: CSASLDSNQPQHF. In nucleotides, the CDR3 is TGCAGTGCTAGTTTAGATAGCAATCAGCCCCAGCATTTT.

This CDR3 reads CASTPPLGSYNEQFF. The CDR3 DNA reads TGTGCCAGCACCCCCCCGCTAGGTTCCTACAATGAGCAGTTCTTC. J is TRBJ2-1 and V is TRBV7-9; D remains unclear. This CDR3 contains 15 residues. Germline V CDR1 and CDR2: SEHNR, FQNEAQ (reference sequence). V was cut by 7 bases and J by 1 base, with 14 bases left in between.

The rearrangement links TRBV18 to TRBJ1-1; the match to TRBD1 covers 7 bases. The ends lost 4 bases at V and 4 bases at J; junction bases unmatched: 12. CDR1 is KGHSH, CDR2 LQKENI, per germline. CDR3 length equals 16 residues. DNA for the CDR3: TGTGCCAGCTCACGACAGGGAAGGATGGAAGTCACTGAAGCTTTCTTT. Its protein is CASSRQGRMEVTEAFF.

This clone has only one observation. V gene TRBV18 combines with J gene TRBJ1-1, with D maybe TRBD1 (6 bases). Germline V gene lookup returns CDR1 KGHSH and CDR2 LQKENI. This CDR3 region has 15 residues. V dropped 3 bases and J dropped 0 bases, with 11 bases sitting between them. The CDR3 nucleotides are TGTGCCAGCTCACCCTGGGACACTGTGAACACTGAAGCTTTCTTT. Protein sequence: CASSPWDTVNTEAFF. The full variable domain, completed using reference TRBV18 and TRBJ1-1, is NAGVMQNPRHLVRRRGQEARLRCSPMKGHSHVYWYRQLPEEGLKFMVYLQKENIIDESGMPKERFSAEFPKEGPSILRIQQVVRGDSAAYFCASSPWDTVNTEAFFGQGTRLTVV.

This clone was detected once. The CDR3 nucleotides are TGTGCCAGCAGCCAACTTCTACAGGGTCCTTATGGCTACACCTTC. This sequence encodes CASSQLLQGPYGYTF. The V and J genes are TRBV14 and TRBJ1-2, with D perhaps matching TRBD1 (6 bases). The germline V and J ends were trimmed by 2 bases and 5 bases, with 15 bases remaining between them. The CDR3 is 15 residues long. Germline CDR1 reads SGHDN; CDR2 reads FVKESK.